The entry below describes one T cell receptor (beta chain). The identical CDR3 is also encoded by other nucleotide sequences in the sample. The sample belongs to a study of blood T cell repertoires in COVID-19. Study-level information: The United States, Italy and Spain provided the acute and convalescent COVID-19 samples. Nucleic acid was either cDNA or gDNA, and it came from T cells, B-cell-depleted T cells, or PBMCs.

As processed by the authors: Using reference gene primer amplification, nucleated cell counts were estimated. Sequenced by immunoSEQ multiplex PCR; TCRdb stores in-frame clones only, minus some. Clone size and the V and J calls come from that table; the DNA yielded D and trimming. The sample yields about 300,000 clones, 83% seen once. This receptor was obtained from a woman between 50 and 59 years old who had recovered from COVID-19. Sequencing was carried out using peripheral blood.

The chain's CDR3 is CASSPGGSGNTIYF. CDR3 nucleotides: TGTGCCAGCAGCCCCGGAGGATCTGGAAACACCATATATTTT. The chain is built from TRBV28 and TRBJ1-3; D gene ambiguous. CDR1 and CDR2 from the germline V gene are MDHEN and SYDVKM. V was pared by 6 bases and J by 1 base, with 10 bases between. The CDR3 is 14 residues long.